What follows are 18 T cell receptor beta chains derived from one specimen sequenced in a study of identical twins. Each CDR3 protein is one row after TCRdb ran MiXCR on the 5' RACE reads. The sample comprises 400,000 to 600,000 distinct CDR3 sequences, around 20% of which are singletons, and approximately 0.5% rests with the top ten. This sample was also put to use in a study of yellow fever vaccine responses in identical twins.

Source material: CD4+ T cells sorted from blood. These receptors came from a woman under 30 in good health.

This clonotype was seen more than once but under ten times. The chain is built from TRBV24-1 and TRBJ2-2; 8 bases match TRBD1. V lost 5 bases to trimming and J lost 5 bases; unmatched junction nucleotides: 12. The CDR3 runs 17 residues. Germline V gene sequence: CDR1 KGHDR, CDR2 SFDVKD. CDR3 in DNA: TGTGCCACCAGTGCCTACCCCGGGACAGGAAATACCGGGGAGCTGTTTTTT. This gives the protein CATSAYPGTGNTGELFF.

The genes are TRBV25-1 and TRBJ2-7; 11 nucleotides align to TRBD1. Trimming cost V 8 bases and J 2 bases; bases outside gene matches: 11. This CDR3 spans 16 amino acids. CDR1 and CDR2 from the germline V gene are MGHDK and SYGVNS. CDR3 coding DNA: TGTGCCAGCTCTGTCTGGGGACAGGGGGACACCTACGAGCAGTACTTC. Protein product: CASSVWGQGDTYEQYF.

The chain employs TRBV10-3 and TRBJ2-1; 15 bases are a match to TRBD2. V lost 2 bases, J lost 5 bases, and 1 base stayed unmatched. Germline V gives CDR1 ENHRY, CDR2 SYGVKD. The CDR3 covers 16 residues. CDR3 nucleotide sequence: TGTGCCATCAGTGAGGGACTAGCGGGAGGGGACAATGAGCAGTTCTTC. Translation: CAISEGLAGGDNEQFF.

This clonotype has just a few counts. DNA for the CDR3: TGTGCCAGCAGCTTAGTACTAGCGGGAGGGAGGTCCACAGATACGCAGTATTTT. This gives the protein CASSLVLAGGRSTDTQYF. The gene calls are TRBV7-8 and TRBJ2-3; 13 bases agree with TRBD2. The CDR3 loop spans 18 amino acids. CDR1 is SGHVS and CDR2 is FQNEAQ in the germline V gene. After removal of 1 base from V and 2 bases from J, the junction contained 6 bases not matched to a gene.

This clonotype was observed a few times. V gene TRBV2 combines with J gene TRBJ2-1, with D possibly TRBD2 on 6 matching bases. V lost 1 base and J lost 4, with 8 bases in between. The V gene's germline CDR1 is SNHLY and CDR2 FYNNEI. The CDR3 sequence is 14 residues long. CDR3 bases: TGTGCCAGCAGTGAAGTGGGGACTTACAATGAGCAGTTCTTC. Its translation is CASSEVGTYNEQFF.

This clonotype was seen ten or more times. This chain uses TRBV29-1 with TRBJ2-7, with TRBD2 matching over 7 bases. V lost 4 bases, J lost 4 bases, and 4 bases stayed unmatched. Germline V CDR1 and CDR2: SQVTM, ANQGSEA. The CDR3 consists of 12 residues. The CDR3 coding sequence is TGCAGCGTTGCGGGGGGTCCTTACGAGCAGTACTTC. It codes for CSVAGGPYEQYF.

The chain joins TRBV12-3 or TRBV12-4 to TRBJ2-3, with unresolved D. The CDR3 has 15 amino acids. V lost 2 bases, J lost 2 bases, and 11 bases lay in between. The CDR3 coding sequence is TGTGCCAGCAGTTTATCGATCCCTTTCACAGATACGCAGTATTTT. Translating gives CASSLSIPFTDTQYF.

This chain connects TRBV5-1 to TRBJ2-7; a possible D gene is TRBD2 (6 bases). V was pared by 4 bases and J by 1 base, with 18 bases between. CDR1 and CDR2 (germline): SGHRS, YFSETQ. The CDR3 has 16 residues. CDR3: CASSTGMGGDSYEQYF. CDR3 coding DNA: TGCGCCAGCAGCACTGGCATGGGAGGCGATTCCTACGAGCAGTACTTC.

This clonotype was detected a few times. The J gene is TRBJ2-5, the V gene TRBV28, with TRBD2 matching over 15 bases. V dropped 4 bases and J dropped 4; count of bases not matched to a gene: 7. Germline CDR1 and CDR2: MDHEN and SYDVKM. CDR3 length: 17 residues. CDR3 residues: CASSSWTSGRAGETQYF. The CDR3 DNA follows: TGTGCCAGCAGTTCGTGGACTAGCGGGAGGGCCGGAGAGACCCAGTACTTC.

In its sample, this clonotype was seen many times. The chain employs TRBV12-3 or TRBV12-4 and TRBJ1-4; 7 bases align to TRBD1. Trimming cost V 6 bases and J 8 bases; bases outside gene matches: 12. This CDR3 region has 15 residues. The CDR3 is CASRSDRVWNEKLFF. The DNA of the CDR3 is TGTGCCAGCAGGTCTGACAGGGTTTGGAACGAAAAACTGTTTTTT.

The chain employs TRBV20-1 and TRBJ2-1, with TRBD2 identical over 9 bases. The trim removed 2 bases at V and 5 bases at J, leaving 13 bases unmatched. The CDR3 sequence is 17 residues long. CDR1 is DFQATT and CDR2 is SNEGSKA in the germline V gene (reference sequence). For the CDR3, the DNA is TGCAGTGCTAGAATCCCCCCCGGCGGGAGGGCAGACAATGAGCAGTTCTTC. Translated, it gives CSARIPPGGRADNEQFF.

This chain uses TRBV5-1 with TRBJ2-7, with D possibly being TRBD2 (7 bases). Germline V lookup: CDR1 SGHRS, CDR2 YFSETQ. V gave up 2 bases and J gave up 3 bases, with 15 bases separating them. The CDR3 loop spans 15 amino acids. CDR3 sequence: CASSLLGASGYEQYF. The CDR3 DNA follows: TGCGCCAGCAGCTTATTGGGGGCTAGCGGCTACGAGCAGTACTTC.

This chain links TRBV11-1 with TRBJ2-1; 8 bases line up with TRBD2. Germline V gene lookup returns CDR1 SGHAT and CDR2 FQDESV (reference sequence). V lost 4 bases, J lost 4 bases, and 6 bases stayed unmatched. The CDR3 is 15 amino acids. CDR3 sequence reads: CASSSGLVVYNEQFF. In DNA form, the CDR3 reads TGTGCCAGCAGCTCGGGACTAGTGGTATACAATGAGCAGTTCTTC.

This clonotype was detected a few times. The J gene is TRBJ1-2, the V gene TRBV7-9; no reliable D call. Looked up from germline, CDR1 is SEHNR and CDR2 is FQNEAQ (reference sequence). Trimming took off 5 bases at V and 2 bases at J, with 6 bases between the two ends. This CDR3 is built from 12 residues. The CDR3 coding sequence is TGTGCCAGCAGCCGGGAGAACTATGGCTACACCTTC. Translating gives CASSRENYGYTF.

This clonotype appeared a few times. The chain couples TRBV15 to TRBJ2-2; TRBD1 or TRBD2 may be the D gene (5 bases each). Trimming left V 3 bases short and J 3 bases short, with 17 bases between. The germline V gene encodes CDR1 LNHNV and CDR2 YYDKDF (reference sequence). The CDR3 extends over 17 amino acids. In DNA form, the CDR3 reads TGTGCCACCAGCAGTATCACCGGGACCTTATACACCGGGGAGCTGTTTTTT. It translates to CATSSITGTLYTGELFF.

CDR3 residues: CASSLGSGWKTQYF. The CDR3 bases are TGTGCCAGCAGCTTGGGGTCTGGATGGAAGACCCAGTACTTC. This chain links TRBV5-6 with TRBJ2-5, with D unresolved. The germline CDR1 and CDR2 sequences are SGHDT and YYEEEE. This CDR3 comprises 14 residues. V was clipped by 0 bases and J by 6 bases, with 12 bases between them.

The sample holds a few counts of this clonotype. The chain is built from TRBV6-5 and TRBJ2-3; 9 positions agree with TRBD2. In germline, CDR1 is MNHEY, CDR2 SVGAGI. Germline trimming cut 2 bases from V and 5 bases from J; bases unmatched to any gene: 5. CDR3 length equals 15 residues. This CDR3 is CASSYALAGRDTQYF. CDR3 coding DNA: TGTGCCAGCAGTTACGCCCTAGCGGGGAGAGATACGCAGTATTTT.

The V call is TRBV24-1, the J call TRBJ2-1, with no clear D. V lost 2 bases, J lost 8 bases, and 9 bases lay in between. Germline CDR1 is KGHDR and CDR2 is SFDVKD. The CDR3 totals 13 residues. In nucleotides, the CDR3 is TGTGCCACCAGTGATTCCCCTTTTTATGAGCAGTTCTTC. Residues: CATSDSPFYEQFF.